Shown below are 27 T cell receptor beta chains from a single sample sequenced in a study of blood T cell repertoires in COVID-19. This table comes from immunoSEQ multiplex PCR, and its TCRdb copy is limited to in-frame clones, with some not included. This sample has some 360,000 clones, with over 75% found just once. Sequences were obtained from peripheral blood. The receptors come from a woman aged 55-70 years with COVID-19, enrolled during active disease.

This chain uses TRBV5-6 with TRBJ1-2; possible D gene TRBD1, 6 bases. The ends were cut back, 5 bases at V and 4 bases at J, with 12 bases in the middle. This CDR3 is 13 amino acids long. Germline CDR1 is SGHDT and CDR2 is YYEEEE. The CDR3 loop is CASRILQGYGYTF. The CDR3 DNA follows: TGTGCCAGCAGGATACTACAGGGCTATGGCTACACCTTC.

This clone was counted a few times. This chain links TRBV5-1 with TRBJ1-2; D is ambiguous. The CDR3 runs to 13 residues. Germline V CDR1 and CDR2: SGHRS, YFSETQ. The V end was cut by 4 bases, the J end by 3 bases, with 10 bases between. The CDR3 bases are TGCGCCAGCAGCATGGACGGTGACTATGGCTACACCTTC. This sequence encodes CASSMDGDYGYTF.

The chain joins TRBV5-1 to TRBJ2-7; TRBD2 matches at 7 bases. CDR3 size: 15 residues. The germline V gene has CDR1 SGHRS and CDR2 YFSETQ. With V trimmed by 3 bases and J by 7 bases, 13 bases remained unmatched. CDR3 DNA sequence: TGCGCCAGCAGCTCCCGAACCGGGACTATCGTAGAGCAGTACTTC. Residues: CASSSRTGTIVEQYF.

This clone occurred a few times. The chain recombines TRBV19 with TRBJ2-1; D perhaps matches TRBD2 (6 bases). The CDR3 loop spans 17 amino acids. The germline V and J ends were trimmed by 5 bases and 6 bases, with 23 bases remaining between them. Germline CDR1 LNHDA, CDR2 SQIVND (reference sequence). This CDR3 reads CASSLFRRSGSTNEQFF. The DNA of the CDR3 is TGTGCCAGTAGTCTCTTCCGGCGTAGCGGAAGTACCAATGAGCAGTTCTTC.

V gene TRBV19 combines with J gene TRBJ1-1, with TRBD1 identical over 8 bases. After removal of 8 bases from V and 1 base from J, the junction contained 3 bases not matched to a gene. The length of the CDR3 is 13 residues. Germline assignment: CDR1 LNHDA and CDR2 SQIVND (reference sequence). In nucleotides, the CDR3 is TGTGCCAGTGTGGACAGGGCGAACACTGAAGCTTTCTTT. It specifies CASVDRANTEAFF.

This clone has only one observation. The chain links TRBV6-2 or TRBV6-3 to TRBJ2-7; 9 bases match TRBD2. Germline lookup yields CDR1 MNHEY and CDR2 SVGEGT. The CDR3 length is 14 residues. The junction had 8 bases not matched to a gene; V was cut back by 4 bases and J by 7 bases. CDR3 sequence: CASSLDGLAIEQYF. The CDR3 DNA is TGTGCCAGCAGTTTAGATGGACTAGCGATAGAGCAGTACTTC.

The chain employs TRBV4-1 and TRBJ2-7; D may be TRBD2 (6 bases). Trimming left V 1 base short and J 2 bases short, with 12 bases between. Germline CDR1 is MGHRA and CDR2 is YSYEKL. The length of the CDR3 is 15 residues. The CDR3 spells CASSQVSSEAYEQYF. CDR3 bases: TGCGCCAGCAGCCAAGTGTCTAGCGAGGCCTACGAGCAGTACTTC.

J is TRBJ1-1 and V is TRBV19; no definite D call. The CDR3 sequence is 11 residues long. Germline V lookup: CDR1 LNHDA, CDR2 SQIVND (reference sequence). V lost 3 bases to trimming and J lost 10 bases, with 9 bases between them. The CDR3 DNA reads as TGTGCCAGTAGTATGGACTTGCGAGCTTTCTTT. Translated, it gives CASSMDLRAFF. The full variable domain, with the rest looked up from reference TRBV19 and TRBJ1-1, is DGGITQSPKYLFRKEGQNVTLSCEQNLNHDAMYWYRQDPGQGLRLIYYSQIVNDFQKGDIAEGYSVSREKKESFPLTVTSAQKNPTAFYLCASSMDLRAFFGQGTRLTVV.

Only one count was recorded for this clone. The J gene is TRBJ2-3, the V gene TRBV20-1; D not certain. The CDR3 length is 13 residues. Germline CDR1 is DFQATT and CDR2 is SNEGSKA (reference sequence). V lost 3 bases and J 6 bases, leaving 13 bases between the germline ends. CDR3: CSASKDSSDTQYF. The CDR3 nucleotides are TGCAGTGCTAGTAAAGACTCTTCTGATACGCAGTATTTT.

The chain has TRBV7-8 and TRBJ1-6, with 8 bases that match TRBD1. The length of the CDR3 is 14 residues. CDR1 is SGHVS, CDR2 FQNEAQ, per germline. V lost 4 bases to trimming and J lost 6 bases; unmatched junction nucleotides: 2. The CDR3, as DNA: TGTGCCAGCAGCTCCGGACAGGGTAATTCACCCCTCCACTTT. This translates into CASSSGQGNSPLHF.

This clone was found many times. The V and J genes are TRBV5-6 and TRBJ1-2; D gene uncertain. Trimming removed 0 bases at V and 2 bases at J, with 5 bases between. CDR1 and CDR2 from the germline V gene are SGHDT and YYEEEE. The CDR3 loop spans 13 amino acids. CDR3 sequence: CASSLVTNYGYTF. The CDR3 coding sequence is TGTGCCAGCAGCTTGGTGACAAACTATGGCTACACCTTC.

The rearrangement joins TRBV5-1 to TRBJ1-2; TRBD1 is a possible D gene (5 bases). The V and J ends lost 0 bases and 3 bases respectively, with 18 bases between them. CDR1 and CDR2 from the germline V gene are SGHRS and YFSETQ. The CDR3 totals 17 residues. As DNA, the CDR3 is TGCGCCAGCAGCTTGGCCCCTGGGTCAGGGAGGGACTATGGCTACACCTTC. As protein: CASSLAPGSGRDYGYTF.

This clone was counted a single time. This rearrangement joins TRBV18 to TRBJ1-5; D gene ambiguous. CDR1 KGHSH and CDR2 LQKENI come from the germline V gene. The length of the CDR3 is 12 residues. Trimming cost V 5 bases and J 6 bases, with 8 bases left between them. The DNA of the CDR3 is TGTGCCAGCTCAAGCGCGGGTCAGCCCCAGCATTTT. This gives the protein CASSSAGQPQHF.

V gene TRBV3-1 (or the pseudogene TRBV3-2) combines with J gene TRBJ1-6; D perhaps matches TRBD1 (6 bases). The germline CDR1 and CDR2 sequences are LGHDT and YNNKEL (reference sequence). V lost 1 base and J lost 12, with 13 bases in between. The CDR3 covers 14 residues. CDR3 DNA sequence: TGTGCCAGCAGCCAAGTCCGAGGGGGGGAACCCCTCCACTTT. Translated: CASSQVRGGEPLHF.

The chain has TRBV6-1 and TRBJ1-3; TRBD1 aligns across 7 bases. CDR3 length: 16 amino acids. Trimming took 4 bases from V and 0 from J; bases not matched to a gene: 6. Germline V lookup: CDR1 MNHNS, CDR2 SASEGT. CDR3 amino acids: CASSAGQFLSGNTIYF. In DNA, the CDR3 is TGTGCCAGCAGTGCGGGACAGTTCCTCTCTGGAAACACCATATATTTT.

This clone showed up many times. The chain couples TRBV6-4 to TRBJ1-1; tentative D call: TRBD1 (5 bases). The V end was cut by 5 bases, the J end by 4 bases, with 14 bases between. The CDR3 covers 14 residues. From germline, CDR1 is MRHNA and CDR2 SNTAGT. Here the CDR3 reads CASSTDRESTEAFF. DNA for the CDR3: TGTGCCAGCAGTACAGACAGAGAAAGCACTGAAGCTTTCTTT.

The table lists this clone with a count of one. The rearrangement joins TRBV9 to TRBJ2-1; D is perhaps TRBD2 (5 bases). V lost 4 bases to trimming and J lost 9 bases, with 23 bases between them. The germline V gene has CDR1 SGDLS and CDR2 YYNGEE. This CDR3 region has 16 residues. CDR3 in DNA: TGTGCCAGCAGCCCCAACCAGGACTGGGAATTCGGTGAGCAGTTCTTC. This sequence encodes CASSPNQDWEFGEQFF. Looking up the rest from reference TRBV9 and TRBJ2-1 gives the full variable domain: DSGVTQTPKHLITATGQRVTLRCSPRSGDLSVYWYQQSLDQGLQFLIQYYNGEERAKGNILERFSAQQFPDLHSELNLSSLELGDSALYFCASSPNQDWEFGEQFFGPGTRLTVL.

This chain uses TRBV2 with TRBJ2-3; D is undetermined. The germline V and J ends were trimmed by 8 bases and 1 base, with 7 bases remaining between them. The CDR3 length is 12 residues. The germline V gene has CDR1 SNHLY and CDR2 FYNNEI. Here the CDR3 reads CASSLGTDTQYF. For the CDR3, the DNA is TGTGCCAGCTCCCTCGGCACAGATACGCAGTATTTT.

This sequence joins TRBV7-3 and TRBJ1-2; a possible D gene is TRBD1 (6 bases). The CDR3 sequence is 13 residues long. Deletions cut 5 bases from V and 7 bases from J, with 14 bases between. Germline V lookup: CDR1 SGHTA, CDR2 FQGTGA. CDR3 protein: CASSDDRSAGYTF. The CDR3 DNA reads TGTGCCAGCAGCGACGACAGGTCCGCTGGCTACACCTTC.

This clone was recorded many times. This sequence joins TRBV7-8 and TRBJ2-4; D may be TRBD2 (5 bases). V lost 5 bases and J 6 bases, leaving 17 bases between the germline ends. The CDR3 spans 15 residues. Germline V lookup: CDR1 SGHVS, CDR2 FQNEAQ. The DNA of the CDR3 is TGTGCCAGCAGCATACCGGGGATCGAGGGAAACATTCAGTACTTC. Its protein is CASSIPGIEGNIQYF.

This clone came up a few times. The V call is TRBV11-2, the J call TRBJ2-4; TRBD1 matches 10 bases. The V gene's germline CDR1 is SGHAT and CDR2 FQNNGV. The CDR3 is 15 amino acids. The junction had 11 bases not matched to a gene; V was cut back by 2 bases and J by 13 bases. CDR3 loop: CASSLLGTGVENQYF. The CDR3 DNA sequence: TGTGCCAGCAGCTTATTAGGGACAGGGGTGGAAAACCAGTACTTC.

The chain links TRBV7-3 to TRBJ2-5; the match to TRBD2 covers 9 bases. The CDR3 extends over 16 amino acids. Germline lookup yields CDR1 SGHTA and CDR2 FQGTGA. The ends lost 1 base at V and 2 bases at J; junction bases unmatched: 5. CDR3 nucleotide sequence: TGTGCCAGCAGCTTAATAGTCCTAGCGGGGCAAGAGACCCAGTACTTC. This encodes CASSLIVLAGQETQYF.

The J gene is TRBJ2-5, the V gene TRBV5-1; 10 positions agree with TRBD2. CDR1 is SGHRS and CDR2 is YFSETQ in the germline V gene. The CDR3 spans 16 residues. V lost 0 bases to trimming and J lost 5 bases; unmatched junction nucleotides: 7. CDR3 in amino acids: CASSLGPSGGVETQYF. CDR3 coding DNA: TGCGCCAGCAGCTTGGGGCCCAGCGGGGGGGTGGAGACCCAGTACTTC.

The chain has TRBV11-2 and TRBJ1-1, with D possibly matching TRBD1 (6 bases). The CDR3 sequence is 15 residues long. CDR1 is SGHAT and CDR2 is FQNNGV in the germline V gene. Trimming cost V 1 base and J 3 bases, with 12 bases left between them. The CDR3 sequence: CASSLVRRQDTEAFF. CDR3 in DNA: TGTGCCAGCAGCTTAGTTCGTCGACAGGACACTGAAGCTTTCTTT.

The chain is built from TRBV6-5 and TRBJ2-7; possibly TRBD2 for D (7 bases). CDR1 and CDR2 from the germline V gene are MNHEY and SVGAGI. The CDR3 is made up of 16 amino acids. The germline V and J ends were trimmed by 4 bases and 3 bases, with 19 bases remaining between them. The CDR3 nucleotides read TGTGCCAGCAGTTCCCTAACGGGCGGGGGCTACTACGAGCAGTACTTC. This encodes CASSSLTGGGYYEQYF.

The chain combines TRBV27 with TRBJ2-1; D is unresolved. Trimming shortened V by 0 bases and J by 9 bases, and 18 bases separated the two germline ends. This CDR3 has 16 amino acids. CDR1 MNHEY and CDR2 SMNVEV come from the germline V gene (reference sequence). The CDR3 region has the DNA TGTGCCAGCAGTTTATCGCCGCGACTCGAGAGTTCTGAGCAGTTCTTC. The encoded protein is CASSLSPRLESSEQFF.

The CDR3 DNA reads as TGTGCCAGCAGTGAGACATTTGTAGGGACAGCAGCCCAGCATTTT. Translated, it gives CASSETFVGTAAQHF. The chain recombines TRBV6-1 with TRBJ1-5; 7 positions match TRBD1. Germline lookup yields CDR1 MNHNS and CDR2 SASEGT. This CDR3 spans 15 amino acids. J was trimmed by 11 bases and V by 3 bases; bases with no gene match: 13.